These 3 T cell receptor beta chains were all obtained from the same sample, sequenced in a study of CD8+CD57+ T cells in acquired aplastic anemia. The template used for profiling TCR beta VDJ and CDR3 was genomic DNA. TCRdb redid the calling of the reads with MiXCR, one entry per CDR3 protein. Of 60,000 or so distinct CDR3 sequences in the sample, roughly 54% are singletons; the top ten hold 2% to 2.5%. The source material was sorted CD4+, CD8+, or CD8+CD57+ T cells (not recorded which) from PBMCs. The receptors were sampled from a human donor in good health, serving as a control.

The rearrangement links TRBV25-1 to TRBJ2-7; 8 positions match TRBD1. Germline CDR1 reads MGHDK; CDR2 reads SYGVNS. Germline trimming cut 5 bases from V and 7 bases from J; bases unmatched to any gene: 16. CDR3 size: 16 residues. In nucleotides, the CDR3 is TGTGCCAGCAGTCCGATGGGTGACAGGGGATTAGGAGAGCAGTACTTC. Translated: CASSPMGDRGLGEQYF.

The J gene is TRBJ2-7, the V gene TRBV10-3, with D possibly TRBD2 on 6 matching bases. Trimming removed 8 bases from V and 0 bases from J, with 8 bases in between. Germline V lookup: CDR1 ENHRY, CDR2 SYGVKD. There are 12 residues in the CDR3. The CDR3: CAIGRSSYEQYF. CDR3 bases: TGTGCCATCGGGAGGAGCTCCTACGAGCAGTACTTC.

The chain is built from TRBV24-1 and TRBJ2-1; no definite D call. The length of the CDR3 is 14 residues. Looked up from germline, CDR1 is KGHDR and CDR2 is SFDVKD. Trimming stripped 0 bases from V and 3 bases from J, with 5 bases between. Here the CDR3 reads CATSDLPGYNEQFF. CDR3 DNA: TGTGCCACCAGTGATTTGCCGGGCTACAATGAGCAGTTCTTC.